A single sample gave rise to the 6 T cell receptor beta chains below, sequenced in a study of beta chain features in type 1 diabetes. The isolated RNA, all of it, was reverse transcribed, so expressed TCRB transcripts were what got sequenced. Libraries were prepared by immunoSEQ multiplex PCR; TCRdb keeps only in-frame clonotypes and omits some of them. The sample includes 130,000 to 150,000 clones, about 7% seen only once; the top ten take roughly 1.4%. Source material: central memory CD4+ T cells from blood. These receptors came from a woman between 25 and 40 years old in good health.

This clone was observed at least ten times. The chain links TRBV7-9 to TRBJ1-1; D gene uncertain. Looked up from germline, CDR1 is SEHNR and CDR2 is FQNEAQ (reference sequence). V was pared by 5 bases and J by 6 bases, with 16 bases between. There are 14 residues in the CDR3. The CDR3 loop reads CASSPARSSAEAFF. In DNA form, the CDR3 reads TGTGCCAGCAGCCCAGCCCGGAGTAGCGCTGAAGCTTTCTTT.

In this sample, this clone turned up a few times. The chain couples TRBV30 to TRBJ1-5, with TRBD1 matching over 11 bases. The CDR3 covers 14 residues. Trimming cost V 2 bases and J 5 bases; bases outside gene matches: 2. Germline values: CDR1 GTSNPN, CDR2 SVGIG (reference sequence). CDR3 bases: TGTGCCTGGAGTAGGACAGGGGGCGATCAGCCCCAGCATTTT. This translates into CAWSRTGGDQPQHF.

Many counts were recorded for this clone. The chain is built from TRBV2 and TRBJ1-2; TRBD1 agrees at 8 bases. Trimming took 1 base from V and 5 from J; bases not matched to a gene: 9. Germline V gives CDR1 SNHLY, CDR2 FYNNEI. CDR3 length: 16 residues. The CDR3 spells CASSEGGRGRRYGYTF. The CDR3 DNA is TGTGCCAGCAGTGAAGGGGGCAGGGGGCGACGATATGGCTACACCTTC.

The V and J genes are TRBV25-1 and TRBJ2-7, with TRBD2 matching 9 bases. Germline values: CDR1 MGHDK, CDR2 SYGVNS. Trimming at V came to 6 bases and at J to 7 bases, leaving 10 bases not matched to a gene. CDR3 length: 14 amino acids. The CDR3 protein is CASSNVAGAGEQYF. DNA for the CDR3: TGTGCCAGCAGCAACGTAGCGGGAGCGGGTGAGCAGTACTTC.

CDR3 bases: TGTGCCAGCAGCGGCCGGGCTAGCGGGAGAATCGGGGAGCTGTTTTTT. This encodes CASSGRASGRIGELFF. The rearrangement uses TRBV13 and TRBJ2-2, with TRBD2 identical over 10 bases. This CDR3 has 16 amino acids. V shed 5 bases, J shed 7 bases, and the junction held 10 bases outside the gene matches. Germline V gene lookup returns CDR1 PRHDT and CDR2 FYEKMQ (reference sequence).

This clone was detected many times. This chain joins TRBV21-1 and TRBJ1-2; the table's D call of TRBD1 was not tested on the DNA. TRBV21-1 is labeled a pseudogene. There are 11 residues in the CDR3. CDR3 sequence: CARTCRDGYTF. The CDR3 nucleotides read TGTGCCAGAACATGCAGGGATGGCTACACCTTC.